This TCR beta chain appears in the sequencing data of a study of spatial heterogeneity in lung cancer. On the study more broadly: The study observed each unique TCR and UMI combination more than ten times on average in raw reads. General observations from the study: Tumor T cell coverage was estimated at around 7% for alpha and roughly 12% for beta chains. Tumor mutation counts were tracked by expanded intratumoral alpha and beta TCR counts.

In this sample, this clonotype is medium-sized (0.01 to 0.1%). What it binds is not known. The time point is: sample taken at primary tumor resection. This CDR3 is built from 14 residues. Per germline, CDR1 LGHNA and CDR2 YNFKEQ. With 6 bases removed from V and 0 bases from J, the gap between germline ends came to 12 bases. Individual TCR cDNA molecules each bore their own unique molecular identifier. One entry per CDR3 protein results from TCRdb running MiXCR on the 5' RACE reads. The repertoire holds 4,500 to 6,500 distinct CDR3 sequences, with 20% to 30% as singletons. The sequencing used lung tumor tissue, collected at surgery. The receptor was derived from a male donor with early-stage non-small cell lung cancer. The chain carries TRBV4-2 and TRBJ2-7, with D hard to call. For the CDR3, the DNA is TGTGCCAGCAGTGACGCCCAGGTCTCCTACGAGCAGTACTTC. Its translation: CASSDAQVSYEQYF.